These 30 T cell receptor beta chains were all obtained from the same sample, sequenced in a study of spatial heterogeneity in lung cancer. The time point denotes: sample taken at primary tumor resection. Via MiXCR, TCRdb re-called the 5' RACE reads, giving one row per CDR3 protein. Among about 3,300 distinct CDR3 sequences listed, less than 3.5% were seen once. Study-level results: Counts of expanded intratumoral alpha and beta TCRs tracked tumor mutation counts.

The antigens these receptors bind are not known. The sample in question was lung tumor tissue, obtained at surgery. These TCRs come from a male donor with early-stage non-small cell lung cancer.

At least ten counts were recorded for this clonotype. This chain links TRBV7-2 with TRBJ2-5; 10 bases fit TRBD2. The CDR3 consists of 14 residues. V shed 3 bases, J shed 5 bases, and the junction held 3 bases outside the gene matches. Looked up from germline, CDR1 is SGHTA and CDR2 is FQGNSA. The CDR3 DNA is TGTGCCAGCAGCTTCCAGCGGGGGGGGGAGACCCAGTACTTC. As protein: CASSFQRGGETQYF.

By share of the sample, this clonotype is medium-sized. This chain joins TRBV9 and TRBJ2-6; D is possibly TRBD1 (6 bases). In germline, CDR1 is SGDLS, CDR2 YYNGEE. The CDR3 totals 18 residues. V was pared by 4 bases and J by 0 bases, with 17 bases between. CDR3 region: CASSFPTGILSGANVLTF. In nucleotides, the CDR3 is TGTGCCAGCAGCTTCCCGACAGGTATTCTCTCTGGGGCCAACGTCCTGACTTTC.

This clonotype is termed medium-sized (0.01 to 0.1%). The V and J genes are TRBV28 and TRBJ2-7; D tentatively fits TRBD1 or TRBD2 (5 bases each). Germline V gene lookup returns CDR1 MDHEN and CDR2 SYDVKM. CDR3 length: 13 amino acids. V lost 2 bases to trimming and J lost 5 bases, with 10 bases between them. The CDR3 region has the DNA TGTGCCAGCAGTTTAGGGACCATGAACGAGCAGTACTTC. Translation gives CASSLGTMNEQYF. The whole variable domain, remainder taken from reference TRBV28 and TRBJ2-7, is DVKVTQSSRYLVKRTGEKVFLECVQDMDHENMFWYRQDPGLGLRLIYFSYDVKMKEKGDIPEGYSVSREKKERFSLILESASTNQTSMYLCASSLGTMNEQYFGPGTRLTVT.

The chain carries TRBV7-2 and TRBJ2-2; D not resolved. Trimming shortened V by 3 bases and J by 6 bases, and 8 bases separated the two germline ends. The germline CDR1 and CDR2 sequences are SGHTA and FQGNSA. The CDR3 sequence is 13 residues long. The CDR3 DNA is TGTGCCAGCAGCTTCGCCAAGGCCGGGGAGCTGTTTTTT. Translated, it gives CASSFAKAGELFF.

This clonotype was seen repeatedly, ten times or more. Here the CDR3 reads CASSETGGDYNEQFF. CDR3 nucleotide sequence: TGTGCCAGCAGTGAGACAGGGGGCGATTACAATGAGCAGTTCTTC. This chain links TRBV6-4 with TRBJ2-1, with TRBD1 matching 10 bases. Losses at the gene ends were 3 bases for V and 4 bases for J; bases not matched to a gene: 3. Germline V gene lookup returns CDR1 MRHNA and CDR2 SNTAGT. The CDR3 contains 15 residues.

This clonotype is classed as medium-sized. V is TRBV7-2 and J is TRBJ1-6; no clear D gene. CDR3 length equals 14 residues. The germline CDR1 and CDR2 sequences are SGHTA and FQGNSA. Deletions cut 4 bases from V and 4 bases from J, with 8 bases between. Here the CDR3 DNA reads TGTGCCAGCAGCTCGGACGGGTATAATTCACCCCTCCACTTT. Protein: CASSSDGYNSPLHF.

In its sample, this clonotype ranks as medium-sized. This chain uses TRBV5-4 with TRBJ1-2; D is undetermined. Germline V lookup: CDR1 SGHNT, CDR2 YYREEE (reference sequence). V lost 2 bases and J lost 6, with 17 bases in between. The CDR3 contains 15 residues. CDR3 sequence (DNA): TGTGCCAGCAGCTTTTATAATCCAGGCTTCAATGGCTACACCTTC. Protein sequence: CASSFYNPGFNGYTF.

This clonotype was counted between two and nine times. The rearrangement uses TRBV4-3 and TRBJ1-2; maybe TRBD1 (6 bases). This CDR3 region has 15 residues. Germline-derived CDR1 and CDR2 are LGHNA and YSLEER. The V end was cut by 0 bases, the J end by 6 bases, with 14 bases between. The CDR3 DNA reads TGCGCCAGCAGCCAAGAGGTAGAAGGGGGGCATGGCTACACCTTC. Its translation: CASSQEVEGGHGYTF.

This clonotype qualifies as medium-sized (0.01 to 0.1%). The rearrangement links TRBV3-1 to TRBJ1-3, with 8 positions matching TRBD1. The CDR3 has 16 residues. The germline V gene encodes CDR1 LGHDT and CDR2 YNNKEL (reference sequence). V dropped 4 bases and J dropped 2; count of bases not matched to a gene: 7. The CDR3 protein is CASSRGQGATGNTIYF. The CDR3 DNA reads TGTGCCAGCAGCCGAGGCCAGGGGGCAACTGGAAACACCATATATTTT.

This clonotype was detected ten times or more. The V call is TRBV20-1, the J call TRBJ1-6; TRBD1 agrees at 8 bases. Germline V gene lookup returns CDR1 DFQATT and CDR2 SNEGSKA (reference sequence). The CDR3 contains 15 residues. The ends lost 2 bases at V and 9 bases at J; junction bases unmatched: 9. The CDR3 DNA is TGCAGTGCTAGATTCTTGGGAACAGGGGGTTCACCCCTCCACTTT. This translates into CSARFLGTGGSPLHF.

Points on this clonotype: At one end the junction does not follow the germline gene, possibly because of a read error. The chain recombines TRBV6-5 with TRBJ1-1; D is possibly TRBD1 (5 bases). In germline, CDR1 is MNHEY, CDR2 SVGAGI. The CDR3 has 16 amino acids. In nucleotides, the CDR3 is TGTGCCAGCTTTAAGAAAGTGGGAGGGGTGAACACTGAAGATTTCTTT. Amino acids: CASFKKVGGVNTEDFF.

This clonotype is medium-sized. V usage is TRBV4-2 and J usage is TRBJ2-1; 11 bases fit TRBD2. With 2 bases clipped from V and 8 bases from J, the junction kept 8 bases outside the gene matches. The CDR3 runs 16 residues. Germline V CDR1 and CDR2: LGHNA, YNFKEQ. The CDR3 spells CASSQMVAGGHYEQFF. The CDR3 DNA reads as TGTGCCAGCAGCCAAATGGTAGCGGGGGGGCACTATGAGCAGTTCTTC.

By sample fraction, this clonotype is medium-sized (0.01 to 0.1%). This sequence joins TRBV7-9 and TRBJ1-2, with D possibly matching TRBD1 (5 bases). The CDR3 runs to 12 residues. The germline gives CDR1 SEHNR, CDR2 FQNEAQ (reference sequence). The CDR3 DNA reads as TGTGCTACTACGGGGCCGGCCTATGGCTACACCTTC. Its translation: CATTGPAYGYTF.

Within the sample, this clonotype is medium-sized. This chain connects TRBV7-2 to TRBJ2-2; a weak D match, TRBD2 (7 bases). The V end lost 3 bases, the J end lost 3 bases, and 14 bases lay between the germline ends. CDR1 and CDR2 from the germline V gene are SGHTA and FQGNSA. This CDR3 has 16 amino acids. The CDR3 region is CASSFAGGGDTGELFF. The CDR3 DNA reads as TGTGCCAGCAGCTTTGCTGGCGGGGGCGACACCGGGGAGCTGTTTTTT.

This clonotype was observed at least ten times. The chain joins TRBV9 to TRBJ2-5, with 8 bases fitting TRBD2. Looked up from germline, CDR1 is SGDLS and CDR2 is YYNGEE. This CDR3 is 15 amino acids long. Trimming at V came to 3 bases and at J to 5 bases, leaving 9 bases not matched to a gene. The CDR3 loop reads CASSESGGARETQYF. DNA of the CDR3: TGTGCCAGCAGCGAATCCGGGGGGGCCCGGGAGACCCAGTACTTC.

In this sample, this clonotype is medium-sized (0.01 to 0.1%). In nucleotides, the CDR3 is TGCGCCAGCAGCCAAGATGGACGGGGGAAATCTGGGGAGCTGTTTTTT. Its translation is CASSQDGRGKSGELFF. The chain combines TRBV4-3 with TRBJ2-2; D may be TRBD2 (6 bases). The CDR3 runs to 16 residues. V shed 0 bases and J shed 8 bases, with 16 bases lying between them. Germline CDR1 and CDR2: LGHNA and YSLEER.

By share, this clonotype ranks as medium-sized (0.01 to 0.1%). This chain connects TRBV13 to TRBJ2-5; TRBD2 aligns across 10 bases. The CDR3 extends over 14 amino acids. In germline, CDR1 is PRHDT, CDR2 FYEKMQ (reference sequence). With 4 bases clipped from V and 4 bases from J, the junction kept 3 bases outside the gene matches. The CDR3 nucleotides read TGTGCCAGCAGCTCCACTAGCGGGGCAGAGACCCAGTACTTC. Amino acid sequence: CASSSTSGAETQYF.

In its sample, this clonotype ranks as medium-sized (0.01 to 0.1%). This rearrangement joins TRBV6-6 to TRBJ2-4; 7 nucleotides line up with TRBD1. Trimming removed 2 bases from V and 0 bases from J; junction bases left unmatched: 16. The CDR3 consists of 20 residues. Germline CDR1 and CDR2: MNHNY and SVGAGI (reference sequence). The CDR3: CASSYTRGPRDVLAKNIQYF. The CDR3 DNA reads TGTGCCAGCAGTTACACGAGGGGGCCCCGGGACGTACTAGCCAAAAACATTCAGTACTTC.

Within the sample, this clonotype is medium-sized. The CDR3 sequence: CAILEAGKNIQYF. As DNA, the CDR3 is TGTGCCATCTTAGAGGCCGGAAAAAACATTCAGTACTTC. This chain links TRBV10-3 with TRBJ2-4; no clear D gene. Germline CDR1 ENHRY, CDR2 SYGVKD. The CDR3 contains 13 residues. The ends were cut back, 8 bases at V and 4 bases at J, with 12 bases in the middle.

This clonotype ranks as medium-sized. The chain carries TRBV5-1 and TRBJ2-3; tentative D call: TRBD1 (5 bases). Germline CDR1 SGHRS, CDR2 YFSETQ. The CDR3 runs to 15 residues. Trimming took 0 bases from V and 1 from J, leaving 9 bases between them. CDR3 coding DNA: TGCGCCAGCAGCTTGGAGGGGTCTCGCACAGATACGCAGTATTTT. Its protein is CASSLEGSRTDTQYF.

By frequency in the sample, this clonotype is medium-sized. The rearrangement links TRBV10-3 to TRBJ1-1; D is ambiguous. The CDR3 spans 13 residues. Germline values: CDR1 ENHRY, CDR2 SYGVKD. V was trimmed by 4 bases and J by 1 base, leaving 7 bases between them. CDR3 nucleotides: TGTGCCATCAGTGGGGGAAGGAACACTGAAGCTTTCTTT. Its protein product is CAISGGRNTEAFF.

This clonotype is categorized as medium-sized. The chain links TRBV7-8 to TRBJ1-2; D unresolved. V lost 10 bases, J lost 1 base, and 22 bases lay in between. Germline lookup yields CDR1 SGHVS and CDR2 FQNEAQ. CDR3 length: 16 amino acids. CDR3 sequence reads: CATSAYRVSLNYGYTF. As DNA, the CDR3 is TGTGCCACCTCAGCTTATCGTGTCTCCCTTAACTATGGCTACACCTTC.

This clonotype is deemed medium-sized. J is TRBJ1-1 and V is TRBV7-2; D is ambiguous. Germline values: CDR1 SGHTA, CDR2 FQGNSA. V was trimmed by 1 base and J by 3 bases, leaving 9 bases between them. The CDR3 runs to 14 residues. CDR3 protein: CASSLGRRDTEAFF. The CDR3 DNA reads TGTGCCAGCAGCTTAGGGCGGCGGGACACTGAAGCTTTCTTT.

This clonotype turned up a few times. CDR3 in DNA: TGCGCCAGCAGCATAGGACAGGGAAGCACCGGGGAGCTGTTTTTT. Amino acids: CASSIGQGSTGELFF. This sequence joins TRBV5-1 and TRBJ2-2; 8 bases map to TRBD1. The trim removed 4 bases at V and 4 bases at J, leaving 6 bases unmatched. Germline V lookup: CDR1 SGHRS, CDR2 YFSETQ. The CDR3 loop spans 15 amino acids.

The chain has TRBV5-6 and TRBJ1-5, with D hard to call. Germline assignment: CDR1 SGHDT and CDR2 YYEEEE. This CDR3 region has 16 residues. Trimming stripped 0 bases from V and 1 base from J, with 11 bases between. The CDR3 reads CASSLASPGSNQPQHF. DNA for the CDR3: TGTGCCAGCAGCTTGGCCTCCCCTGGGAGCAATCAGCCCCAGCATTTT.

This clonotype was seen ten or more times. The rearrangement uses TRBV27 and TRBJ1-1; D is unresolved. V lost 2 bases and J 1 base, leaving 5 bases between the germline ends. This CDR3 has 13 amino acids. Per the germline V gene, CDR1 is MNHEY and CDR2 is SMNVEV (reference sequence). The CDR3 sequence: CASSLARNTEAFF. CDR3 DNA: TGTGCCAGCAGTTTAGCCAGGAACACTGAAGCTTTCTTT.

This clonotype was detected many times. V and J are TRBV7-9 and TRBJ1-1, with D unclear. CDR3 size: 15 residues. The V end was cut by 5 bases, the J end by 5 bases, with 18 bases between. Germline V lookup: CDR1 SEHNR, CDR2 FQNEAQ (reference sequence). The CDR3 nucleotides read TGTGCCAGCAGCAGAGGCCTACTACCGGGGACTGAAGCTTTCTTT. It translates to CASSRGLLPGTEAFF.

By sample fraction, this clonotype is medium-sized (0.01 to 0.1%). V usage is TRBV5-1 and J usage is TRBJ2-2; TRBD1 agrees at 7 bases. Germline V lookup: CDR1 SGHRS, CDR2 YFSETQ. The CDR3 totals 16 residues. After removal of 4 bases from V and 0 bases from J, the junction contained 6 bases not matched to a gene. The CDR3 region is CASSPGQTSNTGELFF. In DNA, the CDR3 is TGCGCCAGCAGCCCGGGACAGACCTCGAACACCGGGGAGCTGTTTTTT.

This clonotype is medium-sized within its sample. The V and J genes are TRBV7-2 and TRBJ2-2; D not certain. The CDR3 length is 14 residues. V lost 0 bases and J lost 6, with 8 bases in between. Germline V lookup: CDR1 SGHTA, CDR2 FQGNSA. In DNA, the CDR3 is TGTGCCAGCAGCTTAGCCCTACGGGCCGGGGAGCTGTTTTTT. Protein sequence: CASSLALRAGELFF.

This clonotype came up many times. The rearrangement joins TRBV3-1 to TRBJ2-1, with D perhaps being TRBD1 or TRBD2 (5 bases each). Between the trimmed V and J ends, which lost 0 bases and 2 bases, there was a span of 8 bases. The CDR3 extends over 15 amino acids. Germline loops: CDR1 LGHDT, CDR2 YNNKEL (reference sequence). CDR3: CASSQDQGPYNEQFF. CDR3 nucleotide sequence: TGTGCCAGCAGCCAAGATCAGGGACCCTACAATGAGCAGTTCTTC.